Below, 26 T cell receptor beta chains from the same sample are listed, as sequenced in a study of shared clonotypes between healthy human individuals. TCRdb's copy holds only in-frame clones and misses some; the assay was immunoSEQ multiplex PCR. The sample yields hundreds of thousands of clones, 70% to 80% seen once. Sample: PBMCs. Receptors originate from a woman aged 40 to 50 in good health. Some clones in this sample may be carry-over from other donors' samples.

The chain recombines TRBV19 with TRBJ2-1, with 7 nucleotides matching TRBD1. CDR1 and CDR2 from the germline V gene are LNHDA and SQIVND (reference sequence). Trimming cost V 3 bases and J 0 bases; bases outside gene matches: 5. CDR3 length equals 16 residues. This CDR3 reads CASSIRAGGSYNEQFF. The CDR3 DNA sequence: TGTGCCAGTAGTATTAGGGCAGGGGGCTCCTACAATGAGCAGTTCTTC.

V is TRBV29-1 and J is TRBJ2-1; D is possibly TRBD1 (6 bases). Trimming took 0 bases from V and 4 from J, leaving 16 bases between them. CDR1 is SQVTM, CDR2 ANQGSEA, per germline. This CDR3 has 16 residues. The CDR3 loop reads CSVEDRRTGIYNEQFF. The DNA for the CDR3 is TGCAGCGTTGAAGATCGCCGCACAGGGATTTACAATGAGCAGTTCTTC.

In regard to this clone: One end of the junction does not line up with germline, which may come from a read error. The same CDR3 can be traced to other DNA sequences in this sample. The rearrangement uses TRBV30 and TRBJ1-1; a weak D match, TRBD1 (5 bases). This CDR3 is built from 13 residues. CDR1 is GTSNPN and CDR2 is SVGIG in the germline V gene (reference sequence). This chain's CDR3 is CAWSETENTEAFF. In DNA form, the CDR3 reads TGTGCCTGGAGTGAGACAGAGAACACTGAGGCTTTCTTT.

The chain employs TRBV29-1 and TRBJ2-1; 7 nucleotides match TRBD2. The ends lost 6 bases at V and 0 bases at J; junction bases unmatched: 8. The germline V gene has CDR1 SQVTM and CDR2 ANQGSEA. This CDR3 is built from 15 residues. CDR3 sequence reads: CSVRIGGSSYNEQFF. The DNA for the CDR3 is TGCAGCGTCCGCATTGGCGGGAGCTCCTACAATGAGCAGTTCTTC.

In the case of this clone: It differs at one base from a far larger clone, so likely a read error. The chain joins TRBV28 to TRBJ2-7; TRBD2 might be the D (6 bases). The CDR3 runs to 15 residues. Germline CDR1 MDHEN, CDR2 SYDVKM. The CDR3 spells CASSPHGLTTYKQYF. The CDR3 bases are TGTGCCAGCAGTCCCCATGGACTAACAACCTACAAGCAGTACTTC.

Of note for this clone: At one end, the junction sequence differs from germline, possibly due to a read error. Here the CDR3 reads CASSDKGSPSEQYF. CDR3 bases: TGTGCCAGCAGTGACAAGGGGTCCCCCTCCGAGCAGTACTTC. The J gene is TRBJ2-7, the V gene TRBV10-3; D might be TRBD1 (5 bases). Germline CDR1 ENHRY, CDR2 SYGVKD. The CDR3 runs to 14 residues.

This sequence joins TRBV18 and TRBJ2-2; 11 positions agree with TRBD2. V shed 3 bases and J 4 bases; nucleotides not matched to a gene: 7. The germline V gene has CDR1 KGHSH and CDR2 LQKENI. The CDR3 length is 17 residues. As DNA, the CDR3 is TGTGCCAGCTCACCTCCGGGACTAGCGGTTGGCACCGGGGAGCTGTTTTTT. It yields the protein CASSPPGLAVGTGELFF.

The chain carries TRBV19 and TRBJ2-5; the D gene is possibly TRBD2 (6 bases). With the DNA end fitting TRBJ2-7 better, the J assignment may be wrong. The V gene's germline CDR1 is LNHDA and CDR2 SQIVND (reference sequence). This CDR3 region has 16 residues. CDR3 sequence: CASSIGAGTGEDEQYF. CDR3 coding DNA: TGTGCCAGTAGTATAGGGGCTGGGACGGGGGAAGACGAGCAGTACTTC.

The V and J genes are TRBV2 and TRBJ1-4; the D is unclear. V was clipped by 8 bases and J by 6 bases, with 10 bases between them. CDR3 length equals 12 residues. Germline V gene sequence: CDR1 SNHLY, CDR2 FYNNEI. The CDR3 loop reads CASHGEYEKLFF. The CDR3 bases are TGTGCCAGCCACGGGGAGTATGAAAAACTGTTTTTT.

The chain uses TRBV30 and TRBJ2-7; either TRBD1 or TRBD2 may supply D (5 bases each). CDR3 length equals 15 residues. Trimming left V 5 bases short and J 0 bases short, with 17 bases between. Germline loops: CDR1 GTSNPN, CDR2 SVGIG (reference sequence). The CDR3 nucleotides are TGTGCCTGGTCTTCCGGGGCGGCAAGCTCCTACGAGCAGTACTTC. Translating gives CAWSSGAASSYEQYF.

This clone occurred a few times. Germline and junction disagree at one end, which may indicate a read error. CDR3 coding DNA: TGTGCCAGCAGCTTAGTTTGGACAGGGAAAAATATTCAGTACTTC. Translated: CASSLVWTGKNIQYF. This sequence joins TRBV11-2 and TRBJ2-4; 8 nucleotides agree with TRBD1. There are 15 residues in the CDR3. CDR1 and CDR2 (germline): SGHAT, FQNNGV.

This clone was seen once. The genes are TRBV10-3 and TRBJ2-7; no firm D call. The V gene lost 0 bases and the J gene lost 7 bases, with 10 bases spanning the gap. The germline V gene encodes CDR1 ENHRY and CDR2 SYGVKD. This CDR3 is built from 13 residues. The CDR3 nucleotides read TGTGCCATCAGTGAGTCGCCCCGCCGAGAGCAGTACTTC. Protein: CAISESPRREQYF.

This chain uses TRBV29-1 with TRBJ2-6, with TRBD2 as a possible D gene (6 bases). V was shortened by 1 base and J by 4 bases, with 8 bases between the two germline ends. Germline CDR1 is SQVTM and CDR2 is ANQGSEA. This CDR3 spans 14 amino acids. CDR3 sequence: CSVEGAGGANVLTF. The CDR3 DNA is TGCAGCGTTGAAGGGGCGGGAGGGGCCAACGTCCTGACTTTC. The full variable domain, in which reference TRBV29-1 and TRBJ2-6 provide the parts outside the CDR3, is SAVISQKPSRDICQRGTSLTIQCQVDSQVTMMFWYRQQPGQSLTLIATANQGSEATYESGFVIDKFPISRPNLTFSTLTVSNMSPEDSSIYLCSVEGAGGANVLTFGAGSRLTVL.

The rearrangement joins TRBV6-1 to TRBJ1-1, with D maybe TRBD1 (5 bases). The CDR3 is made up of 15 amino acids. Per germline, CDR1 MNHNS and CDR2 SASEGT. The ends were cut back, 10 bases at V and 2 bases at J, with 20 bases in the middle. The CDR3 loop is CAIAPPGRGNTEAFF. The CDR3 DNA follows: TGTGCCATCGCTCCACCGGGACGGGGAAACACTGAAGCTTTCTTT.

The table lists this clone with a count of one. The V call is TRBV7-2, the J call TRBJ2-7; TRBD2 matches at 10 bases. The CDR3 spans 15 residues. V dropped 1 base and J dropped 8; count of bases not matched to a gene: 8. Germline V gene sequence: CDR1 SGHTA, CDR2 FQGNSA. In DNA, the CDR3 is TGTGCCAGCAGCTTAGAGCTAGCGGGAGAGGGCAAGCAGTACTTC. Protein sequence: CASSLELAGEGKQYF.

The CDR3 reads CASSQGISGANVLTF. The CDR3 region has the DNA TGCGCCAGCAGCCAAGGCATCTCTGGGGCCAACGTCCTGACTTTC. V usage is TRBV4-3 and J usage is TRBJ2-6; no reliable D call. The CDR3 length is 15 residues. The V end lost 1 base, the J end lost 0 bases, and 4 bases lay between the germline ends. Looked up from germline, CDR1 is LGHNA and CDR2 is YSLEER.

This chain links TRBV7-2 with TRBJ2-7; 7 bases align to TRBD1. The CDR3 has 15 residues. The V and J ends lost 4 bases and 0 bases, in that order; junction bases with no gene match: 6. Germline lookup yields CDR1 SGHTA and CDR2 FQGNSA. The CDR3 nucleotides read TGTGCCAGCAGCTCGAGACAGGGCTACTCCTACGAGCAGTACTTC. Protein sequence: CASSSRQGYSYEQYF.

This clone has a single count. The chain joins TRBV28 to TRBJ2-5; D is ambiguous. The V and J ends lost 10 bases and 5 bases respectively, with 17 bases between them. Per the germline V gene, CDR1 is MDHEN and CDR2 is SYDVKM. This CDR3 is built from 13 residues. CDR3 DNA sequence: TGTGCCACCGCACAACGCCCGCGTGAGACCCAGTACTTC. This codes for CATAQRPRETQYF.

This chain connects TRBV19 to TRBJ1-3, with TRBD1 matching over 8 bases. The CDR3 extends over 15 amino acids. V was pared by 6 bases and J by 0 bases, with 4 bases of the junction left unmatched. The germline gives CDR1 LNHDA, CDR2 SQIVND (reference sequence). CDR3 loop: CASSDRGRSGNTIYF. CDR3 DNA: TGTGCCAGTAGCGACAGGGGTCGCTCTGGAAACACCATATATTTT. Full variable domain (rest looked up from reference TRBV19 and TRBJ1-3): DGGITQSPKYLFRKEGQNVTLSCEQNLNHDAMYWYRQDPGQGLRLIYYSQIVNDFQKGDIAEGYSVSREKKESFPLTVTSAQKNPTAFYLCASSDRGRSGNTIYFGEGSWLTVV.

The chain employs TRBV7-8 and TRBJ2-7; 7 nucleotides align to TRBD1. In germline, CDR1 is SGHVS, CDR2 FQNEAQ. The V gene end was trimmed by 3 bases and the J gene end by 3 bases; junction bases not matched to a gene: 14. This CDR3 has 17 amino acids. CDR3 in amino acids: CASSFNLDRAAYYEQYF. The CDR3 region has the DNA TGTGCCAGCAGCTTCAACCTCGACAGGGCGGCCTACTACGAGCAGTACTTC.

With regard to this clone: Distinct nucleotide sequences in the sample also encode this CDR3. This chain connects TRBV12-5 to TRBJ1-1; no firm D call. The germline V and J ends were trimmed by 5 bases and 1 base, with 11 bases remaining between them. The germline V gene has CDR1 LGHNT and CDR2 FRNRAP. CDR3 size: 14 residues. The DNA for the CDR3 is TGTGCTAGTGGTACCGGTGGTCAGAACACTGAAGCTTTCTTT. Translation gives CASGTGGQNTEAFF.

V is TRBV5-1 and J is TRBJ2-2; 9 nucleotides align to TRBD2. The CDR3 consists of 17 residues. Germline V gene data show CDR1 as SGHRS and CDR2 as YFSETQ. V dropped 3 bases and J dropped 4; count of bases not matched to a gene: 10. The CDR3 DNA follows: TGCGCCAGCAGCTGGGGGGCTAGCGGGGCCGCCACCGGGGAGCTGTTTTTT. Encoded protein: CASSWGASGAATGELFF.

The rearrangement joins TRBV27 to TRBJ1-5; 8 bases are shared with TRBD1. This CDR3 comprises 15 residues. J gave up 6 bases and V 4 bases, and 8 bases lay outside the gene matches. Germline-derived CDR1 and CDR2 are MNHEY and SMNVEV (reference sequence). The CDR3 reads CASSSTRGQSQPQHF. Written as DNA, the CDR3 is TGTGCCAGCAGTTCGACCAGGGGGCAGAGTCAGCCCCAGCATTTT.

The genes are TRBV9 and TRBJ2-7; D may be TRBD2 (6 bases). Trimming removed 6 bases from V and 6 bases from J, with 10 bases in between. Germline lookup yields CDR1 SGDLS and CDR2 YYNGEE. The CDR3 extends over 11 amino acids. CDR3 residues: CASTSEGEQYF. The CDR3 DNA is TGTGCCAGCACCTCGGAGGGCGAGCAGTACTTC.

V gene TRBV4-1 combines with J gene TRBJ1-5; the D gene is possibly TRBD1 (5 bases). The germline V gene encodes CDR1 MGHRA and CDR2 YSYEKL. This CDR3 spans 15 amino acids. V shed 0 bases and J shed 7 bases, with 13 bases lying between them. CDR3 in amino acids: CASSQEWGKWQPQHF. For the CDR3, the DNA is TGCGCCAGCAGCCAAGAGTGGGGGAAGTGGCAGCCCCAGCATTTT.

This clone was observed a single time. This chain's CDR3 is CASSPPGEYEQYF. Here the CDR3 DNA reads TGTGCCAGCTCACCACCGGGAGAATACGAGCAGTACTTC. The chain joins TRBV18 to TRBJ2-7; D is possibly TRBD2 (5 bases). V dropped 0 bases and J dropped 4 bases, with 7 bases sitting between them. CDR3 length: 13 amino acids. CDR1 KGHSH and CDR2 LQKENI come from the germline V gene. Based on the CDR3 plus reference TRBV18 and TRBJ2-7, the full variable domain is NAGVMQNPRHLVRRRGQEARLRCSPMKGHSHVYWYRQLPEEGLKFMVYLQKENIIDESGMPKERFSAEFPKEGPSILRIQQVVRGDSAAYFCASSPPGEYEQYFGPGTRLTVT.